This entry is about one T cell receptor (beta chain). This clone was counted a single time. This clone's antigen is unknown. One base away there is no much larger clone; base qualities are not given. The data belong to a study of PD-1 blockade in classical Hodgkin lymphoma (dated by TCRdb to 2018 to 2020). Context from the whole study: A peripheral blood immune signature of response to PD-1 blockade in classical Hodgkin lymphoma was defined using TCR beta sequencing and CyTOF.

Trimming removed 0 bases from V and 3 bases from J, leaving 6 bases between the germline ends. There are 13 amino acids in the CDR3, from cysteine to phenylalanine inclusive. Just CDR3 DNA is preserved here, 39 bases in frame from base 1. Based on the germline V gene, the CDR1 and CDR2 sequences are SGHVS and FNYEAQ. The time point label corresponds to: newly diagnosed, previously untreated cHL patient sample. Using a Miltenyi CD8+ T cell isolation kit, CD8+ T cells were purified from thawed PBMCs through magnetic negative selection. As a comparison group for the relapsed/refractory trial patients, PBMCs from patients with newly diagnosed, previously untreated classical Hodgkin lymphoma were sequenced. Peripheral blood was collected in 8 mL Vacutainer Cell Preparation Tubes, from which PBMCs were isolated by centrifugation and then cryopreserved. Purified CD4+ and CD8+ fractions were prepared only for cases with an additional available PBMC sample. Magnetically labelled cells were removed on LS columns in a quadroMACS separator, and the flow-through was collected as the purified fraction.

Genomic DNA was extracted with the Qiagen DNeasy kit from unsorted PBMCs and from negatively selected CD4+ and CD8+ fractions. TCR beta CDR3 regions were subjected to amplification by immunoSEQ multiplex PCR with primers that anneal to V and J segments. A synthetic immune receptor repertoire was used to minimize amplification bias, and remaining bias was computationally removed after sequencing. The original pipeline was this. Custom Python scripts were used to quantify repertoire diversity as the Shannon entropy index. Unsorted, CD4+ and CD8+ repertoires were analyzed separately, except for combined analyses in which CD4+ and CD8+ sequences were merged in silico. The table comes from immuneACCESS by way of TCRdb, which keeps in-frame sequences with V and J called. Part of the clones is missing from these tables; in studies checked, under half for an unresolved V gene and the rest for unknown reasons. The DNA was the basis for D and trimming; V, J and clone size are from that table. The sample table records some 5,400 clones; around 91% of these occur just once. The ten largest clones add up to over 13% of the sample.

The paper's findings and limits, for the study overall: Baseline TCR diversity was reported to be lower in newly diagnosed patients than in healthy donors, and even lower in relapsed/refractory patients. The study covered only a single clinical trial cohort, and the causes of the repertoire differences, possibly disease activity or prior therapy, were still not defined.

Sequencing was carried out using CD8+ T cells from blood. The chain employs TRBV7-6 and TRBJ2-7; no D gene call is confident. This TCR came from a human donor with classical Hodgkin lymphoma. The base sequence is TGTGCCAGCAGCTTAGCGCGCAGCTACGAGCAGTACTTC. Protein translation: CASSLARSYEQYF.